This T cell receptor (beta chain) was documented in a study of T cell changes during pregnancy in multiple sclerosis. Only in-frame clones appear in the TCRdb table, and some are missing; sequencing was by immunoSEQ multiplex PCR. This sample has roughly 110,000 clones, with under 95% found just once. This clone was observed a single time. Per germline, CDR1 MNHEY and CDR2 SMNVEV (reference sequence). CDR3 length: 14 amino acids. The J segment lost 0 bases and the V segment lost 7 bases, leaving 2 bases of the junction unmatched. The receptor comes from a female donor in good health, enrolled as a control in a pregnancy study. The sequencing used peripheral blood, collected in the third trimester of pregnancy. The chain employs TRBV27 and TRBJ2-3; 9 nucleotides agree with TRBD2. The CDR3 region is CASTLAGSTDTQYF. CDR3 coding DNA: TGTGCCAGCACTCTAGCGGGAAGCACAGATACGCAGTATTTT.